This is a list of T cell receptor beta chains from one sample in a study of blood T cell repertoires in COVID-19. The assay was immunoSEQ multiplex PCR, and TCRdb's table has in-frame clones only and misses some. The sample contains about 110,000 clones, roughly 81% of which appear only once. Input material: peripheral blood. The receptors stem from a human donor in a cohort sampled during active COVID-19. Each CDR3 is given with its conserved first and last residue. A D gene is named only where the DNA matches it firmly. Rows may omit the clone size; those that give it use once, few, many or a size class.

d_call | j_call | clone_size | v_call | cdr3_aa | cdr3_nt
. | TRBJ2-7 | . | TRBV7-9 | CASSSQDPRVGPAYEQYF | TGTGCCAGCAGCTCTCAAGACCCCAGGGTGGGGCCGGCCTACGAGCAGTACTTC
. | TRBJ2-1 | . | TRBV27 | CASSLFGSRVSSYNEQFF | TGTGCCAGCAGTTTATTCGGGTCTCGGGTCAGCTCCTACAATGAGCAGTTCTTC
. | TRBJ2-7 | . | TRBV28 | CAGTAGNSYEQYF | TGTGCCGGCACGGCGGGGAACTCCTACGAGCAGTACTTC
. | TRBJ2-5 | . | TRBV5-4 | CASSFFGSGETQYF | TGTGCCAGCAGCTTTTTCGGGTCTGGAGAGACCCAGTACTTC
TRBD1 | TRBJ2-7 | . | TRBV27 | CASRSVRQGYEQYF | TGTGCCAGCCGATCTGTGAGACAGGGTTACGAGCAGTACTTC
. | TRBJ1-5 | . | TRBV6-6 | CASGPGGSNQPQHF | TGTGCCAGCGGCCCCGGGGGTAGCAATCAGCCCCAGCATTTT
TRBD1 | TRBJ2-7 | . | TRBV7-9 | CASSSRDRGNEQYF | TGTGCCAGCAGCAGCCGGGACAGGGGCAACGAGCAGTACTTC
TRBD1 | TRBJ2-3 | . | TRBV5-5 | CASSLQGAEDTQYF | TGTGCCAGCAGCTTGCAGGGGGCAGAAGATACGCAGTATTTT
TRBD1 | TRBJ2-1 | . | TRBV6-4 | CASSQQGASDEQFF | TGTGCCAGCAGCCAGCAGGGGGCAAGCGATGAGCAGTTCTTC
TRBD1 | TRBJ2-1 | . | TRBV6-1 | CASSEARWTGLRKGFF | TGTGCCAGCAGTGAAGCGCGGTGGACAGGGTTGAGGAAGGGGTTCTTC
. | TRBJ1-2 | . | TRBV6-7 | CASSYPEWYYGYTF | TGTGCCAGCAGTTACCCTGAGTGGTACTATGGCTACACCTTC
TRBD2 | TRBJ2-1 | . | TRBV5-1 | CASSFGTSINEQFF | TGCGCCAGCAGCTTTGGGACTAGCATCAATGAGCAGTTCTTC
. | TRBJ1-1 | . | TRBV30 | CAWSVQVGTEAFF | TGTGCCTGGAGTGTACAGGTTGGCACTGAAGCTTTCTTT
. | TRBJ1-3 | . | TRBV7-9 | CASSPKTVSGNTIYF | TGTGCCAGCAGCCCGAAAACAGTCTCTGGAAACACCATATATTTT
TRBD2 | TRBJ2-3 | . | TRBV7-3 | CASSLSGRVADTQYF | TGTGCCAGCAGCTTAAGTGGGAGGGTGGCAGATACGCAGTATTTT
TRBD2 | TRBJ2-2 | . | TRBV7-6 | CASTPIPSGSLTGELFF | TGTGCCAGCACCCCTATCCCCAGCGGGAGTCTAACCGGGGAGCTGTTTTTT
TRBD1 | TRBJ1-4 | . | TRBV5-6 | CASSPPGDRREKLFF | TGTGCCAGCAGCCCACCTGGGGACAGACGAGAAAAACTGTTTTTT
. | TRBJ1-1 | . | TRBV11-2 | CASSLGGGCKEGTNTEAFF | TGTGCCAGCAGCTTAGGGGGGGGATGTAAGGAGGGAACGAACACTGAAGCTTTCTTT
TRBD2 | TRBJ2-3 | once | TRBV5-3 | CARSLTSGKASTDTQYF | TGTGCCAGAAGCTTGACTAGCGGGAAGGCTTCCACAGATACGCAGTATTTT
. | TRBJ1-2 | . | TRBV3-1/TRBV3-2 | CASSQQQNYGYTF | TGTGCCAGCAGCCAACAACAGAACTATGGCTACACCTTC
TRBD1 | TRBJ1-3 | . | TRBV28 | CASINYRGPNSGNTIYF | TGTGCCAGCATCAACTACAGGGGGCCCAACTCTGGAAACACCATATATTTT
TRBD2 | TRBJ2-5 | . | TRBV5-4 | CASSLDFSGSETQYF | TGTGCCAGCAGCTTGGATTTTAGCGGGAGCGAGACCCAGTACTTC
. | TRBJ1-4 | . | TRBV28 | CASSASYGGEKLFF | TGTGCCAGCAGTGCCTCATACGGGGGTGAAAAACTGTTTTTT
TRBD2 | TRBJ2-1 | . | TRBV5-4 | CASSLAGRGGGGEQFF | TGTGCCAGCAGCTTGGCCGGGCGGGGGGGTGGAGGTGAGCAGTTCTTC
. | TRBJ2-1 | once | TRBV6-2/TRBV6-3 | CASSLQGPSYNEQFF | TGTGCCAGCAGTTTACAGGGCCCCTCCTACAATGAGCAGTTCTTC
. | TRBJ1-2 | . | TRBV6-6 | CASTDTRGYTF | TGTGCCAGCACGGACACGCGTGGCTACACCTTC
TRBD1 | TRBJ1-2 | . | TRBV9 | CASSVSGTGPKTF | TGTGCCAGCAGCGTAAGTGGGACAGGCCCTAAAACCTTC
TRBD2 | TRBJ2-1 | . | TRBV29-1 | CSVVGLVSYNEQFF | TGCAGCGTTGTTGGACTAGTCTCCTACAATGAGCAGTTCTTC
TRBD2 | TRBJ2-7 | . | TRBV30 | CAWRLGPGLAGVQIYEQYF | TGTGCCTGGAGACTAGGACCCGGACTAGCGGGGGTCCAAATCTACGAGCAGTACTTC
. | TRBJ1-1 | . | TRBV4-1 | CASSQEQGQGPNTEAFF | TGCGCCAGCAGCCAAGAGCAGGGGCAAGGACCAAACACTGAAGCTTTCTTT
. | TRBJ1-5 | . | TRBV6-6 | CAGTGGSGNQPQHF | TGTGCCGGCACTGGAGGTTCCGGCAATCAGCCCCAGCATTTT
. | TRBJ2-3 | . | TRBV5-3 | CARTAETGDTQYF | TGTGCCAGAACCGCTGAGACAGGCGATACGCAGTATTTT
TRBD2 | TRBJ2-2 | . | TRBV3-1/TRBV3-2 | CASSQDTSGRSNTGELFF | TGTGCCAGCAGCCAAGATACTAGCGGGAGATCAAACACCGGGGAGCTGTTTTTT
TRBD1 | TRBJ2-3 | . | TRBV28 | CASSLRKLPGQGPTDTQYF | TGTGCCAGCAGTTTACGCAAACTCCCTGGACAGGGACCCACAGATACGCAGTATTTT
. | TRBJ2-3 | . | TRBV18 | CASSPRERRITDTQYF | TGTGCCAGCTCACCACGCGAGCGTCGGATCACAGATACGCAGTATTTT
. | TRBJ2-1 | once | TRBV12-3/TRBV12-4 | CASSLINEQFF | TGTGCCAGCAGCCTTATAAATGAGCAGTTCTTC
. | TRBJ2-7 | . | TRBV4-3 | CASSQDGLYEQYF | TGCGCCAGCAGCCAAGATGGCCTCTACGAGCAGTACTTC
. | TRBJ2-7 | once | TRBV2 | CASSGSDRHVSSYEQYF | TGTGCCAGCAGCGGGAGCGACCGACACGTCAGCTCCTACGAGCAGTACTTC
. | TRBJ2-5 | . | TRBV5-4 | CASSFRGEETQYF | TGTGCCAGCAGCTTCCGCGGTGAAGAGACCCAGTACTTC
. | TRBJ1-1 | . | TRBV30 | CAWNIVFMNTEAFF | TGTGCCTGGAACATTGTCTTTATGAACACTGAAGCTTTCTTT
TRBD1 | TRBJ1-6 | . | TRBV7-9 | CASSLQGARAPLHF | TGTGCCAGCAGCTTACAGGGGGCGAGGGCACCCCTCCACTTT
. | TRBJ1-4 | once | TRBV5-1 | CASSPGSEKLFF | TGCGCCAGCAGCCCTGGGAGTGAAAAACTGTTTTTT
. | TRBJ1-5 | . | TRBV30 | CAWTIMGTASSNQPQHF | TGTGCCTGGACCATAATGGGTACAGCATCTAGCAATCAGCCCCAGCATTTT
TRBD2 | TRBJ2-1 | . | TRBV6-2/TRBV6-3 | CASSYRAGGFGEQFF | TGTGCCAGCAGTTACCGGGCGGGGGGGTTCGGTGAGCAGTTCTTC
. | TRBJ1-4 | . | TRBV30 | CAWSIGGVINEKLFF | TGTGCCTGGAGTATTGGAGGGGTTATTAATGAAAAACTGTTTTTT
. | TRBJ2-1 | . | TRBV7-8 | CASSLESFNEQFF | TGTGCCAGCAGCTTAGAGAGCTTCAATGAGCAGTTCTTC
. | TRBJ1-4 | . | TRBV7-9 | CASSSFRGSYEKLFF | TGTGCCAGCAGCTCCTTTAGAGGTTCCTATGAAAAACTGTTTTTT
. | TRBJ2-7 | . | TRBV18 | CASSPPNSPEQYF | TGTGCCAGCTCACCACCAAACAGCCCCGAGCAGTACTTC
. | TRBJ1-1 | . | TRBV6-6 | CASTFTAVNTEAFF | TGTGCCAGCACCTTTACAGCAGTGAACACTGAAGCTTTCTTT
. | TRBJ2-3 | . | TRBV6-2/TRBV6-3 | CASSNRFSTDTQYF | TGTGCCAGCAGTAACAGGTTTTCCACAGATACGCAGTATTTT
TRBD1 | TRBJ2-1 | . | TRBV4-1 | CASRAGTGGKYNEQFF | TGCGCCAGCAGGGCCGGGACAGGGGGCAAGTACAATGAGCAGTTCTTC
. | TRBJ1-2 | . | TRBV4-2 | CASSQESEVIYGYTF | TGTGCCAGCAGCCAAGAGTCGGAGGTCATCTATGGCTACACCTTC
TRBD2 | TRBJ2-2 | once | TRBV29-1 | CSVSGSSTGELFF | TGCAGCGTTAGCGGGAGTAGCACCGGGGAGCTGTTTTTT
TRBD1 | TRBJ2-7 | . | TRBV7-2 | CASSGDRGREQYF | TGTGCCAGCAGCGGGGACAGGGGGCGGGAGCAGTACTTC